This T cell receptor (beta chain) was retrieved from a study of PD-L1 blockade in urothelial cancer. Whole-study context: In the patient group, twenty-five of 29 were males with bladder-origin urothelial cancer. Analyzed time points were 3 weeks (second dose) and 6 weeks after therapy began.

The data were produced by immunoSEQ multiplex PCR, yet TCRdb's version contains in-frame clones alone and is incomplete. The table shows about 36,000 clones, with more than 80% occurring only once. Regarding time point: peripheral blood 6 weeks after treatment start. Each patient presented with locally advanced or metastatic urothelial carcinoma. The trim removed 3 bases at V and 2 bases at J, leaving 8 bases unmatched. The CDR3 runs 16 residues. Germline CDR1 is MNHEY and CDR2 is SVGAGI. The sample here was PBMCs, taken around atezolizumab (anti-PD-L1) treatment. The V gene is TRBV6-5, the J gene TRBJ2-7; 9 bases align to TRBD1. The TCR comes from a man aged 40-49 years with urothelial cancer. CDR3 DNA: TGTGCCAGCAGTTATGCTGCGGGACAGGGAACCTACGAGCAGTACTTC. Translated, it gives CASSYAAGQGTYEQYF.